The clone carrying this TCR beta chain was observed a few times. Its antigen remains unknown. Libraries of naive CD8 T cells were made from 20,000 to 1,000,000 sorted cells. They used 10%, 30% or 50% RNA. Sorting recovered naive CD8 T cells on a CD8+CD4-CCR7+CD45RA+ profile. This entry is derived from a study of molecular identifiers for immune sequencing clone quantification. This CDR3 region has 16 residues. Looked up from germline, CDR1 is MNHEY and CDR2 is SVGEGT. The junction had 7 bases not matched to a gene; V was cut back by 4 bases and J by 6 bases. General study results and limits: Clonotypes topping 20 RNA copies carried over 97% of effector molecules but under 1% of naive ones.

Bulk TCR libraries were made with methods that had been previously described and with listed TCR primers. MiXCR, run by TCRdb on the PCR reads, gives a single entry per CDR3 protein. Of more than 250,000 distinct CDR3 sequences detected, roughly 23% appear once; the ten largest clones hold about 0.79%. Sequenced material: naive CD8+ T cells from blood, with Jurkat cell RNA spiked in. Regarding subset: FACS-sorted CD8+CD4-CCR7+CD45RA+ naive T cells. The origin of this receptor is a human donor in good health. Some libraries in this study had Jurkat cell RNA spiked in. The chain carries TRBV6-2 or TRBV6-3 and TRBJ2-3, with TRBD2 matching over 13 bases. CDR3 sequence: CASSFGLAGDWDTQYF. CDR3 nucleotide sequence: TGTGCCAGCAGTTTCGGACTAGCGGGAGACTGGGATACGCAGTATTTT.